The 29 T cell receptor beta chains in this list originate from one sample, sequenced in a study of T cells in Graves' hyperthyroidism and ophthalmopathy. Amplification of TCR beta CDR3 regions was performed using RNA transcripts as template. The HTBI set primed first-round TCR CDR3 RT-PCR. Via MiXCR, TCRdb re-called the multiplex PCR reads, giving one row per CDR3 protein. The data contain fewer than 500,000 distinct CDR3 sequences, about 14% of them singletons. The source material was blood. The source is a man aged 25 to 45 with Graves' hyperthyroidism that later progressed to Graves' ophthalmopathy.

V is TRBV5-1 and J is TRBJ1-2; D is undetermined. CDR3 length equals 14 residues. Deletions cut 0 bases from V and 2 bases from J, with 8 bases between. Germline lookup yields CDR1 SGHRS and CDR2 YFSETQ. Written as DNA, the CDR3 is TGCGCCAGCAGCTTGGACGCCCTAAACTATGGCTACACCTTC. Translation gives CASSLDALNYGYTF.

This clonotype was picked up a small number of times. Here the CDR3 DNA reads TGTGCCAGCAGCGACCCTGGACTCAACTATGGCTACACCTTC. Amino acids: CASSDPGLNYGYTF. The chain combines TRBV11-3 with TRBJ1-2, with D unclear. Germline-derived CDR1 and CDR2 are SGHNT and YENEEA. The CDR3 consists of 14 residues. Trimming took 5 bases from V and 2 from J, leaving 12 bases between them.

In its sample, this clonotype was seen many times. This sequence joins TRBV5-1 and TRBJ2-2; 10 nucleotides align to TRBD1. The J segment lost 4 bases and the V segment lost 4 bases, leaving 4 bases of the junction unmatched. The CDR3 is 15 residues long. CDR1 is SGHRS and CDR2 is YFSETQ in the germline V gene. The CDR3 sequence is CASSRDRGGTGELFF. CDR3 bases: TGCGCCAGCAGCCGGGACAGGGGAGGCACCGGGGAGCTGTTTTTT.

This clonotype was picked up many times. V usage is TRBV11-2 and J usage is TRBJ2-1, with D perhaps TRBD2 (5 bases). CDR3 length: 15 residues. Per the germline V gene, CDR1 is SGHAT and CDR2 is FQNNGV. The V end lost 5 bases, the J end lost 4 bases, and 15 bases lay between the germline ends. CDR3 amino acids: CASSRLSGNYNEQFF. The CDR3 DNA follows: TGTGCCAGCAGCCGGTTGTCGGGGAATTACAATGAGCAGTTCTTC.

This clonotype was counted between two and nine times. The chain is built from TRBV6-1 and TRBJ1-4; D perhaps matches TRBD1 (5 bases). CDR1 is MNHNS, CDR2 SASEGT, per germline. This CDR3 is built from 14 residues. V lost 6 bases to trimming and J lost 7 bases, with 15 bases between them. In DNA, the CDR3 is TGTGCCAGCAGACCCTACGGGGACCGTGAAAAACTGTTTTTT. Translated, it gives CASRPYGDREKLFF.

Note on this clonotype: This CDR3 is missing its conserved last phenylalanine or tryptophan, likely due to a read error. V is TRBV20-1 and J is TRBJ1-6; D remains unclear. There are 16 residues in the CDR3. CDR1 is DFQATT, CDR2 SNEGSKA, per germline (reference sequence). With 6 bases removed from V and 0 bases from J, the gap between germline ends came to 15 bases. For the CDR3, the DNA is TGCAGTGCCGCCCAGGACTCCTACTCCTATAATTCACCCCTCCACCTT. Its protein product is CSAAQDSYSYNSPLHL.

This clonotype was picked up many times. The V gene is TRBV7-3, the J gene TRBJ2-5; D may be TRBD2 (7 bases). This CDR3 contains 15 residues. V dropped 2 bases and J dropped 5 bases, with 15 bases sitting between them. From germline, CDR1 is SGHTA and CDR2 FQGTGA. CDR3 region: CASSLGVGGGETQYF. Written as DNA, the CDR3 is TGTGCCAGCAGCTTAGGGGTAGGGGGAGGGGAGACCCAGTACTTC.

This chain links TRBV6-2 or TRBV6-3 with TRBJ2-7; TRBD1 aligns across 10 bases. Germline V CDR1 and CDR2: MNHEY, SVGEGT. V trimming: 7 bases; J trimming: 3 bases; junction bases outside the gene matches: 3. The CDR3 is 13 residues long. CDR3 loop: CASMWTGGYEQYF. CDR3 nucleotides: TGTGCCAGCATGTGGACAGGGGGCTACGAGCAGTACTTC.

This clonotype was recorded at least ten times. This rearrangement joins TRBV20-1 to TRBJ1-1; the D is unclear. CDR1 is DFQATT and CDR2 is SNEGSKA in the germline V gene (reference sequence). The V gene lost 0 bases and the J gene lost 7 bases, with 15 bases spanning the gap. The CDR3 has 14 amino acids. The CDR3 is CSARDPTQRIEAFF. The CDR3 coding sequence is TGCAGTGCTAGAGATCCCACGCAGCGCATTGAAGCTTTCTTT.

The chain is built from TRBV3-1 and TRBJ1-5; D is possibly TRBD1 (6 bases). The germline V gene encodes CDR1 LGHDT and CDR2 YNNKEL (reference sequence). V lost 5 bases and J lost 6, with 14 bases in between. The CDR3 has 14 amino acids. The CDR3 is CASSYRVEGQPQHF. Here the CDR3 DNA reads TGTGCCAGCAGCTACAGGGTAGAGGGTCAGCCCCAGCATTTT.

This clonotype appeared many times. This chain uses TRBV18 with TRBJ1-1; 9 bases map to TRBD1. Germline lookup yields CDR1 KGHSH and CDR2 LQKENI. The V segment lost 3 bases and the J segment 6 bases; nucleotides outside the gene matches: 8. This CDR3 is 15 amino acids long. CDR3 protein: CASSPFGTGISEAFF. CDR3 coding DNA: TGTGCCAGCTCACCTTTCGGGACAGGGATCTCTGAAGCTTTCTTT.

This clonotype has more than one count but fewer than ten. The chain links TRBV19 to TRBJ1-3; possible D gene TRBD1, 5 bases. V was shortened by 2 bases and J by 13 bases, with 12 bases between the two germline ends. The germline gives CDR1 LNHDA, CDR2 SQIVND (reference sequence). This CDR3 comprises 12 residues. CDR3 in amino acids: CASSISPGQIYF. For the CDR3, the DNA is TGTGCCAGTAGTATATCCCCCGGACAAATATATTTT.

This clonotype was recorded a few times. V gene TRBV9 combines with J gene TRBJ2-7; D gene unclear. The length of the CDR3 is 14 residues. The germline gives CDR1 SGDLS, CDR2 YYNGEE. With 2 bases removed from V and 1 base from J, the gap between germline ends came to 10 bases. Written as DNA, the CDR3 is TGTGCCAGCAGCGTGTCTCGCCAGTCCTACGAGCAGTACTTC. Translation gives CASSVSRQSYEQYF. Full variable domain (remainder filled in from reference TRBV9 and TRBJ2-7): DSGVTQTPKHLITATGQRVTLRCSPRSGDLSVYWYQQSLDQGLQFLIQYYNGEERAKGNILERFSAQQFPDLHSELNLSSLELGDSALYFCASSVSRQSYEQYFGPGTRLTVT.

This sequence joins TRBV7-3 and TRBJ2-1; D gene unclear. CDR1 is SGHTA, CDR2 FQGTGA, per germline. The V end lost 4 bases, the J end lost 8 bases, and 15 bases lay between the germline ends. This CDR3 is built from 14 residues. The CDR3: CASSSLNSGHEQFF. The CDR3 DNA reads TGTGCCAGCAGCTCCCTAAATAGTGGGCATGAGCAGTTCTTC.

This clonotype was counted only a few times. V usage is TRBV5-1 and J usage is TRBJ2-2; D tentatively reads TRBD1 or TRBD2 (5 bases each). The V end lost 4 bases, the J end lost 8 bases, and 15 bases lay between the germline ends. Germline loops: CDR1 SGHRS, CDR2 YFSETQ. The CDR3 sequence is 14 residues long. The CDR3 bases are TGCGCCAGCAGCCACCAGGGAGAGTCGGGGGAGCTGTTTTTT. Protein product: CASSHQGESGELFF.

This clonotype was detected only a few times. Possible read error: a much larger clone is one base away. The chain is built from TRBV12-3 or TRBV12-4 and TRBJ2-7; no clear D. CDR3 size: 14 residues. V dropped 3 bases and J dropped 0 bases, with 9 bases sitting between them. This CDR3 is CASSFDIHSYEQYF. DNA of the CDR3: TGTGCCAGCAGTTTTGACATCCACTCCTACGAGCAGTACTTC.

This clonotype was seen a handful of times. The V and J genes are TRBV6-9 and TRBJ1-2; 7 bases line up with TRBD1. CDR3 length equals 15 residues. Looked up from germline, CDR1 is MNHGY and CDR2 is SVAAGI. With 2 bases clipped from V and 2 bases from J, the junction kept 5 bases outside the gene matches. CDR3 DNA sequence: TGTGCCAGCAGTTATGAGCCGGGACAGAACTATGGCTACACCTTC. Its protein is CASSYEPGQNYGYTF.

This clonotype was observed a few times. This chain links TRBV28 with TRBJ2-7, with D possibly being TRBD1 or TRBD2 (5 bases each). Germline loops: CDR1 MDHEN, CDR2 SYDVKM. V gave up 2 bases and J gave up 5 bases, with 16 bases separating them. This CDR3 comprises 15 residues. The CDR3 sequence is CASSLLGTEHDEQYF. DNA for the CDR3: TGTGCCAGCAGTTTACTCGGGACCGAACACGACGAGCAGTACTTC.

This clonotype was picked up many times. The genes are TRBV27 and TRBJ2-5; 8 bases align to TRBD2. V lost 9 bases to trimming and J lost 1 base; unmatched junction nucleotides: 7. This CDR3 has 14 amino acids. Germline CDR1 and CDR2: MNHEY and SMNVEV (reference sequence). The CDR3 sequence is CASGTRVSQETQYF. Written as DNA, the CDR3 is TGTGCCAGTGGGACTAGAGTATCCCAAGAGACCCAGTACTTC.

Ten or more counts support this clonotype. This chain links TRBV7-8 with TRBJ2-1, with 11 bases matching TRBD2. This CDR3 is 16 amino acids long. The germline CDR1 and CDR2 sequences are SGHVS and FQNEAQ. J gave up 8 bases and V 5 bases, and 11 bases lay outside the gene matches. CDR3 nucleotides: TGTGCCAGCAGCCAAAGACTAGCGGGGAGGGGATATGAGCAGTTCTTC. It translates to CASSQRLAGRGYEQFF.

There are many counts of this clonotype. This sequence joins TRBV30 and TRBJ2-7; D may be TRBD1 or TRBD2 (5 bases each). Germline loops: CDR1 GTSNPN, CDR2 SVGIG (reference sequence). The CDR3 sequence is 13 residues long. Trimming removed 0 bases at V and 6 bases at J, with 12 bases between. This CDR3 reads CAWSVRGQGEQYF. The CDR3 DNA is TGTGCCTGGAGTGTACGAGGGCAGGGCGAGCAGTACTTC. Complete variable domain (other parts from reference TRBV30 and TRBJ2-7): SQTIHQWPATLVQPVGSPLSLECTVEGTSNPNLYWYRQAAGRGLQLLFYSVGIGQISSEVPQNLSASRPQDRQFILSSKKLLLSDSGFYLCAWSVRGQGEQYFGPGTRLTVT.

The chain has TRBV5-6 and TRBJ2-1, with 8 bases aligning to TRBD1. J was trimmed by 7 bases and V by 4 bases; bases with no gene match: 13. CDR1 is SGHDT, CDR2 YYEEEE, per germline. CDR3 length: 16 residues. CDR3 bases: TGTGCCAGCAGCGGGGGTGGAGACAGGGGTGGGAATGAGCAGTTCTTC. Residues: CASSGGGDRGGNEQFF.

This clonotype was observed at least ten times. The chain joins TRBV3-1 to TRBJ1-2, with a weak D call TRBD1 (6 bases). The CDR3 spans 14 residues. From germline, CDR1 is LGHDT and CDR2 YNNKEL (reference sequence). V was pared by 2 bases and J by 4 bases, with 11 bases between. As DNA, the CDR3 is TGTGCCAGCAGCCAAACTGGACAGCTCTATGGCTACACCTTC. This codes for CASSQTGQLYGYTF.

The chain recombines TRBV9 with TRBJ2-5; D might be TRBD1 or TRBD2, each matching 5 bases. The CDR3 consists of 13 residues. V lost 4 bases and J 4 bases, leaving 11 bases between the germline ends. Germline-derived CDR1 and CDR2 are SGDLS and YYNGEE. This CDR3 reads CASSPKRGETQYF. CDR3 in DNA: TGTGCCAGCAGCCCGAAGAGGGGAGAGACCCAGTACTTC. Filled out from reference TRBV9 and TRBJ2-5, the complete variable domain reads DSGVTQTPKHLITATGQRVTLRCSPRSGDLSVYWYQQSLDQGLQFLIQYYNGEERAKGNILERFSAQQFPDLHSELNLSSLELGDSALYFCASSPKRGETQYFGPGTRLLVL.

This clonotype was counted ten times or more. The CDR3 DNA is TGTGCCAGCAGCCCCCACCTAGATCCTAATCAGCCCCAGCATTTT. This sequence encodes CASSPHLDPNQPQHF. The genes are TRBV9 and TRBJ1-5; no clear D. V was clipped by 4 bases and J by 4 bases, with 15 bases between them. CDR1 is SGDLS, CDR2 YYNGEE, per germline. This CDR3 region has 15 residues.

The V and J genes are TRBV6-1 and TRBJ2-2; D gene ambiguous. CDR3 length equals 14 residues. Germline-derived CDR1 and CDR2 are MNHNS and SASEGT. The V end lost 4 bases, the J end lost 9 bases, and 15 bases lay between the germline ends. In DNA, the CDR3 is TGTGCCAGCAGTGTCTGGACCAATCGGAGGGAGCTGTTTTTT. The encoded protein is CASSVWTNRRELFF.

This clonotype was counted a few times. The CDR3 DNA sequence: TGCAGTGCTAGCCCTGGTCAGGGGGCCTCCTACGAGCAGTACTTC. Translation gives CSASPGQGASYEQYF. The chain couples TRBV20-1 to TRBJ2-7, with 8 nucleotides matching TRBD1. V lost 3 bases and J lost 0; bases outside the gene matches: 7. Germline-derived CDR1 and CDR2 are DFQATT and SNEGSKA (reference sequence). The CDR3 is 15 residues long.

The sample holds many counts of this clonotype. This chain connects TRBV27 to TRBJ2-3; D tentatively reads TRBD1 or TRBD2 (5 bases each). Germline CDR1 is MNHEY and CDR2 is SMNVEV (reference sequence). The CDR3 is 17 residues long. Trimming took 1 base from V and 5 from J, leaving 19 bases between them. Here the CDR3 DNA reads TGTGCCAGCAGTTTATGGGGGACCCCCCCTTCTGTAGATACGCAGTATTTT. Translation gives CASSLWGTPPSVDTQYF.

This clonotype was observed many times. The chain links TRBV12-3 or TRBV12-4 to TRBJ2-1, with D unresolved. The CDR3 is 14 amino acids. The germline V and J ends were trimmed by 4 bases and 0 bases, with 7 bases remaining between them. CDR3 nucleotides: TGTGCCAGCAGTTACTCCAGCTCCTACAATGAGCAGTTCTTC. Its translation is CASSYSSSYNEQFF.